The clone carrying this T cell receptor beta chain was observed a handful of times. V shed 4 bases and J shed 5 bases, with 8 bases lying between them. The CDR3 is made up of 12 amino acids. Germline V gene lookup returns CDR1 MGHRA and CDR2 YSYEKL. The data are from a study of chronic HIV infection and antiretroviral therapy. TCRdb fed the 5' RACE reads into MiXCR, producing one record per CDR3 protein. The sample yields about 38,000 distinct CDR3 sequences, roughly 7.6% seen once. This chain uses TRBV4-1 with TRBJ1-1; D possibly corresponds to TRBD1 (6 bases). The receptor was derived from an adult who had HIV and had not received antiretroviral therapy, or was an uninfected healthy control (not recorded which). The sequencing input was peripheral blood. This chain's CDR3 is CASSLRGTEAFF. CDR3 DNA sequence: TGCGCCAGCAGCCTTAGGGGGACTGAAGCTTTCTTT.